These 24 T cell receptor beta chains came from one sample sequenced in a study of lymphopenia after photon versus proton radiotherapy (dated by TCRdb to the late 2010s). The library was produced with the immunoSEQ multiplex PCR assay. The table was pulled from immuneACCESS by TCRdb, which kept in-frame rearrangements only. Such tables lose some clones; where checked, under half of the loss comes from unresolved V genes, and the rest has no known cause. The sample has 50,000 to 75,000 clones on record, approximately 84% of them singletons. More than 2% of the sample comes from the top ten. The specimen comprised peripheral blood, sampled from a patient treated with photon-based radiotherapy. These receptors were collected from a man in his forties or fifties with gastric cancer.

Only one count was recorded for this clone. The genes are TRBV4-3 and TRBJ1-4; tentatively, D is TRBD1 (5 bases). The CDR3 runs to 16 residues. V was pared by 0 bases and J by 0 bases, with 8 bases between. Germline V gene lookup returns CDR1 LGHNA and CDR2 YSLEER. The CDR3 is CASSQDRGATNEKLFF. CDR3 bases: TGCGCCAGCAGCCAAGATAGGGGAGCAACTAATGAAAAACTGTTTTTT.

This clone was detected once. Germline and junction disagree at one end, which may indicate a read error. The V and J genes are TRBV2 and TRBJ1-4; 8 bases are a match to TRBD1. Germline CDR1 is SNHLY and CDR2 is FYNNEI. The CDR3 consists of 11 residues. Here the CDR3 DNA reads TGTGCCAGCAGTCCCGGACAGGGCTTGATTTTT. It encodes CASSPGQGLIF.

The chain carries TRBV10-3 and TRBJ2-2; 7 bases line up with TRBD2. The length of the CDR3 is 16 residues. Germline V gene data show CDR1 as ENHRY and CDR2 as SYGVKD. V trimming: 5 bases; J trimming: 5 bases; junction bases outside the gene matches: 11. CDR3 in amino acids: CAISRSGAKGTGELFF. As DNA, the CDR3 is TGTGCCATCAGTAGGAGCGGGGCCAAGGGGACCGGGGAGCTGTTTTTT.

The V and J genes are TRBV5-4 and TRBJ1-2, with a possible D match to TRBD1 (5 bases). The CDR3 has 14 amino acids. Deletions cut 3 bases from V and 6 bases from J, with 15 bases between. In germline, CDR1 is SGHNT, CDR2 YYREEE (reference sequence). In DNA, the CDR3 is TGTGCCAGCAGCTCCCCTACGGGGCGAGATGGCTACACCTTC. As protein: CASSSPTGRDGYTF.

By sample share, this clone is medium-sized (0.01 to 0.1%). This specimen includes other DNA sequences encoding the same CDR3. The chain uses TRBV7-9 and TRBJ1-6, with D unclear. Trimming removed 6 bases at V and 6 bases at J, with 6 bases between. Germline CDR1 and CDR2: SEHNR and FQNEAQ (reference sequence). The CDR3 contains 12 residues. CDR3 sequence: CASSQANSPLHF. The CDR3 DNA follows: TGTGCCAGCAGTCAGGCTAATTCACCCCTCCACTTT.

The chain couples TRBV9 to TRBJ2-3; 11 nucleotides match TRBD2. Germline loops: CDR1 SGDLS, CDR2 YYNGEE. V was clipped by 0 bases and J by 2 bases; unmatched bases: 5. The CDR3 sequence is 17 residues long. The CDR3 protein is CASSVGGLAGSTDTQYF. The DNA for the CDR3 is TGTGCCAGCAGCGTAGGAGGACTAGCGGGTTCCACAGATACGCAGTATTTT.

This clone appeared a few times. CDR3 coding DNA: TGTGCCAGCTCACCATGGACAGGGGCCTTGAACACTGAAGCTTTCTTT. This encodes CASSPWTGALNTEAFF. The genes are TRBV18 and TRBJ1-1; 9 positions match TRBD1. With V trimmed by 2 bases and J by 0 bases, 4 bases remained unmatched. Looked up from germline, CDR1 is KGHSH and CDR2 is LQKENI. This CDR3 has 16 residues.

The chain is built from TRBV5-1 and TRBJ2-2, with 13 bases matching TRBD2. Germline CDR1 SGHRS, CDR2 YFSETQ. V dropped 4 bases and J dropped 1; count of bases not matched to a gene: 7. The length of the CDR3 is 18 residues. Here the CDR3 reads CASSVGLAGALNTGELFF. Here the CDR3 DNA reads TGCGCCAGCAGCGTAGGACTAGCGGGGGCGTTGAACACCGGGGAGCTGTTTTTT.

The V and J genes are TRBV2 and TRBJ2-3; the D is unclear. Trimming pared 1 base from V and 0 bases from J, leaving 5 bases between. Germline values: CDR1 SNHLY, CDR2 FYNNEI. This CDR3 is built from 14 residues. Written as DNA, the CDR3 is TGTGCCAGCAGTGAAGGATCCAGCACAGATACGCAGTATTTT. Its protein is CASSEGSSTDTQYF.

A remark on this clone: Within the sample, other DNA sequences also encode this same CDR3. The V call is TRBV7-2, the J call TRBJ2-1; D is possibly TRBD1 (6 bases). The CDR3 has 15 residues. Trimming pared 2 bases from V and 4 bases from J, leaving 12 bases between. The V gene's germline CDR1 is SGHTA and CDR2 FQGNSA. For the CDR3, the DNA is TGTGCCAGCAGCTTAAGGGGGACCCCTTACAATGAGCAGTTCTTC. Protein sequence: CASSLRGTPYNEQFF.

The V and J genes are TRBV10-3 and TRBJ2-2; TRBD1 is a possible D gene (6 bases). With 6 bases removed from V and 3 bases from J, the gap between germline ends came to 14 bases. CDR3 length equals 15 residues. Per the germline V gene, CDR1 is ENHRY and CDR2 is SYGVKD. CDR3 DNA: TGTGCCATCAGGGTTGGGGGCGCGCACACCGGGGAGCTGTTTTTT. Protein: CAIRVGGAHTGELFF.

This chain connects TRBV4-3 to TRBJ1-2, with a possible D match to TRBD1 (5 bases). Germline V gene sequence: CDR1 LGHNA, CDR2 YSLEER. V was cut by 0 bases and J by 8 bases, with 19 bases left in between. The CDR3 runs to 16 residues. CDR3 bases: TGCGCCAGCAGCCAAGATCTGGGCAGGGCTGGAGACGGCTACACCTTC. Protein product: CASSQDLGRAGDGYTF.

The chain links TRBV30 to TRBJ1-2, with D tentatively TRBD1 (5 bases). V was clipped by 5 bases and J by 4 bases, with 11 bases between them. Per the germline V gene, CDR1 is GTSNPN and CDR2 is SVGIG (reference sequence). The CDR3 length is 12 residues. Written as DNA, the CDR3 is TGTGCCTGGGCTCCAGGGACCTATGGCTACACCTTC. Protein product: CAWAPGTYGYTF.

The chain employs TRBV4-1 and TRBJ1-4; D is unclear. Germline lookup yields CDR1 MGHRA and CDR2 YSYEKL. This CDR3 region has 16 residues. Trimming stripped 4 bases from V and 6 bases from J, with 18 bases between. CDR3 sequence: CASSPFVVPLDEKLFF. DNA for the CDR3: TGCGCCAGCAGCCCCTTCGTGGTTCCCTTGGATGAAAAACTGTTTTTT.

The rearrangement links TRBV6-1 to TRBJ2-7; TRBD1 matches at 9 bases. J was trimmed by 5 bases and V by 5 bases; bases with no gene match: 7. The CDR3 runs to 14 residues. Per the germline V gene, CDR1 is MNHNS and CDR2 is SASEGT. The CDR3 region has the DNA TGTGCCAGCAGTCAGGGACAGGGTAGGGACGAGCAGTACTTC. It specifies CASSQGQGRDEQYF.

This clone was counted a few times. The gene calls are TRBV5-1 and TRBJ1-1; D gene unclear. The CDR3 has 17 residues. CDR1 is SGHRS, CDR2 YFSETQ, per germline. V was cut by 0 bases and J by 1 base, with 16 bases left in between. The chain's CDR3 is CASSLVRIGLTNTEAFF. DNA of the CDR3: TGCGCCAGCAGCTTGGTAAGAATAGGATTAACGAACACTGAAGCTTTCTTT.

The V gene is TRBV9, the J gene TRBJ1-3; unclear D gene. Germline CDR1 SGDLS, CDR2 YYNGEE. The CDR3 has 15 residues. With 4 bases removed from V and 1 base from J, the gap between germline ends came to 12 bases. CDR3 protein: CASSPTGISGNTIYF. The CDR3 DNA reads TGTGCCAGCAGCCCCACGGGCATTTCTGGAAACACCATATATTTT.

This chain links TRBV5-6 with TRBJ2-7, with 12 nucleotides matching TRBD1. The CDR3 contains 14 residues. Germline CDR1 is SGHDT and CDR2 is YYEEEE. J lost 4 bases, V lost 4 bases, and 3 bases had no gene match. The CDR3 reads CASSPGQGAYEQYF. DNA for the CDR3: TGTGCCAGCAGCCCGGGACAGGGGGCTTACGAGCAGTACTTC.

The rearrangement uses TRBV2 and TRBJ1-2; no clear D. Trimming removed 3 bases from V and 3 bases from J, with 2 bases in between. Germline CDR1 and CDR2: SNHLY and FYNNEI. The CDR3 sequence is 11 residues long. This chain's CDR3 is CASSDHYGYTF. For the CDR3, the DNA is TGTGCCAGCAGTGATCACTATGGCTACACCTTC.

This clone was seen once. This rearrangement joins TRBV2 to TRBJ2-5; 8 nucleotides align to TRBD1. This CDR3 contains 15 residues. Per the germline V gene, CDR1 is SNHLY and CDR2 is FYNNEI. Trimming removed 6 bases from V and 3 bases from J; junction bases left unmatched: 9. The CDR3 DNA reads TGTGCCAGCAGATCATCCCACAGGGGGGAAGAGACCCAGTACTTC. Its translation is CASRSSHRGEETQYF.

The V and J genes are TRBV9 and TRBJ2-3, with D possibly matching TRBD1 (6 bases). This CDR3 spans 17 amino acids. Germline CDR1 reads SGDLS; CDR2 reads YYNGEE. V lost 4 bases and J lost 0, with 18 bases in between. This chain's CDR3 is CASSPHDRPGSTDTQYF. The CDR3 DNA sequence: TGTGCCAGCAGCCCCCACGACAGGCCGGGGAGCACAGATACGCAGTATTTT.

The chain combines TRBV5-1 with TRBJ2-7; D might be TRBD2 (5 bases). The CDR3 sequence is 15 residues long. With 0 bases removed from V and 2 bases from J, the gap between germline ends came to 12 bases. Per the germline V gene, CDR1 is SGHRS and CDR2 is YFSETQ. The CDR3 loop is CASSLARGPTYEQYF. The CDR3 DNA is TGCGCCAGCAGCTTGGCCCGGGGTCCCACCTACGAGCAGTACTTC.

This clone was detected only a few times. The rearrangement uses TRBV30 and TRBJ1-6; maybe TRBD1 (5 bases). V was cut by 0 bases and J by 8 bases, with 17 bases left in between. This CDR3 has 16 amino acids. Germline values: CDR1 GTSNPN, CDR2 SVGIG (reference sequence). The CDR3, as DNA: TGTGCCTGGAGTGTTAGCGGGGCAGGACGAGATTCACCCCTCCACTTT. Translating gives CAWSVSGAGRDSPLHF.

The V call is TRBV4-3, the J call TRBJ2-3; D gene unclear. V dropped 1 base and J dropped 0 bases, with 11 bases sitting between them. Per the germline V gene, CDR1 is LGHNA and CDR2 is YSLEER. The CDR3 is 16 residues long. The chain's CDR3 is CASSQGAGLSTDTQYF. For the CDR3, the DNA is TGCGCCAGCAGCCAAGGGGCAGGCCTCAGCACAGATACGCAGTATTTT.